These 7 T cell receptor beta chains came from one sample sequenced in a study of shared clonotypes between healthy human individuals. Measured with immunoSEQ multiplex PCR; TCRdb has only the in-frame clones, and not every one. Among over a million clones listed, 70% to 80% were seen once. The sample comprised memory CD4+ T cells from PBMCs. The subset is: CD45RA-negative fraction. Source of these receptors: a man younger than 35 in good health. Some clones in this sample may be carry-over from other donors' samples.

This clone was recorded once. The chain uses TRBV5-1 and TRBJ1-4, with D perhaps TRBD1 (6 bases). Germline V gives CDR1 SGHRS, CDR2 YFSETQ. The CDR3 has 15 amino acids. The V gene lost 0 bases and the J gene lost 5 bases, with 11 bases spanning the gap. Here the CDR3 reads CASSLVGTQNEKLFF. The CDR3 DNA reads TGCGCCAGCAGCTTGGTGGGGACACAGAATGAAAAACTGTTTTTT.

This chain links TRBV18 with TRBJ2-4; D remains ambiguous. V gave up 2 bases and J gave up 1 base, with 9 bases separating them. Germline CDR1 and CDR2: KGHSH and LQKENI. The CDR3 totals 15 residues. The CDR3 nucleotides are TGTGCCAGCTCACCAAACGGCCACGCCAAAAACATTCAGTACTTC. It specifies CASSPNGHAKNIQYF.

The V gene is TRBV9, the J gene TRBJ2-1; D might be TRBD1 (5 bases). Germline V gene data show CDR1 as SGDLS and CDR2 as YYNGEE. The length of the CDR3 is 15 residues. Deletions cut 0 bases from V and 7 bases from J, with 14 bases between. CDR3 protein: CASSVGDRGRNEQFF. CDR3 in DNA: TGTGCCAGCAGCGTAGGGGATAGGGGCAGGAATGAGCAGTTCTTC.

The chain combines TRBV7-2 with TRBJ2-4, with no clear D. This CDR3 spans 15 amino acids. Per germline, CDR1 SGHTA and CDR2 FQGNSA. Trimming shortened V by 5 bases and J by 1 base, and 12 bases separated the two germline ends. The CDR3 protein is CASSPSGPAKNIQYF. The CDR3 DNA is TGTGCCAGCAGCCCTAGTGGGCCGGCCAAAAACATTCAGTACTTC. The variable domain in full, completed from reference TRBV7-2 and TRBJ2-4, reads GAGVSQSPSNKVTEKGKDVELRCDPISGHTALYWYRQSLGQGLEFLIYFQGNSAPDKSGLPSDRFSAERTGGSVSTLTIQRTQQEDSAVYLCASSPSGPAKNIQYFGAGTRLSVL.

The chain uses TRBV11-2 and TRBJ2-3; no reliable D call. The length of the CDR3 is 11 residues. Trimming removed 1 base from V and 7 bases from J, with 3 bases in between. Germline V CDR1 and CDR2: SGHAT, FQNNGV. CDR3 residues: CASSLAYTQYF. The CDR3 nucleotides read TGTGCCAGCAGCTTAGCTTATACGCAGTATTTT.

The rearrangement links TRBV28 to TRBJ1-1, with a weak D call TRBD1 (6 bases). The length of the CDR3 is 14 residues. The germline gives CDR1 MDHEN, CDR2 SYDVKM. The V end was cut by 4 bases, the J end by 1 base, with 10 bases between. CDR3 sequence reads: CASSSTGQNTEAFF. The DNA for the CDR3 is TGTGCCAGCAGTTCCACGGGACAGAACACTGAAGCTTTCTTT.

This rearrangement joins TRBV6-6 to TRBJ1-1; D uncertain. CDR3 length: 14 amino acids. Between the trimmed V and J ends, which lost 6 bases and 0 bases, there was a span of 11 bases. Germline values: CDR1 MNHNY, CDR2 SVGAGI (reference sequence). As DNA, the CDR3 is TGTGCCAGCAGCCATTCCGTAGTGAACACTGAAGCTTTCTTT. Protein sequence: CASSHSVVNTEAFF.